This entry lists 20 T cell receptor beta chains sequenced from one sample in a study of blood T cell repertoires in COVID-19 (dated by TCRdb to the early 2020s). The library was built by means of the immunoSEQ multiplex PCR assay. TCRdb retrieved this table from immuneACCESS and kept in-frame rearrangements only. Not all clones are present; in checked studies, unresolved V genes account for under half, and no reason is known for the remainder. The table for this sample lists tens of thousands of clones; approximately 79% of them were counted only once. Together, the top ten hold roughly 15% of the sample. The source material was peripheral blood. The receptors shown here come from an elderly woman with active or convalescent COVID-19.

The CDR3 DNA sequence: TGTGCCAGCAGCTTAGACAGGGGGTCCTACGAGCAGTACTTC. Amino acid sequence: CASSLDRGSYEQYF. This chain joins TRBV7-2 and TRBJ2-7; 8 bases align to TRBD1. Trimming took 1 base from V and 1 from J; bases not matched to a gene: 0. CDR3 length equals 14 residues. Germline V gene lookup returns CDR1 SGHTA and CDR2 FQGNSA.

The chain combines TRBV6-1 with TRBJ1-5; weak D call: TRBD1 (5 bases). The CDR3 spans 14 residues. From germline, CDR1 is MNHNS and CDR2 SASEGT. Trimming removed 2 bases from V and 0 bases from J, with 5 bases in between. CDR3 nucleotide sequence: TGTGCCAGCAGTGAACAGGGTAGCAATCAGCCCCAGCATTTT. It codes for CASSEQGSNQPQHF.

This clone occurred once. The rearrangement joins TRBV6-5 to TRBJ2-3, with TRBD2 as a possible D gene (5 bases). V was clipped by 0 bases and J by 3 bases, with 10 bases between them. The CDR3 has 15 amino acids. Germline V gene lookup returns CDR1 MNHEY and CDR2 SVGAGI. CDR3 sequence: CASSYSGVATDTQYF. The CDR3 DNA reads as TGTGCCAGCAGTTACTCCGGGGTAGCGACAGATACGCAGTATTTT.

This clone was seen once. This sequence joins TRBV19 and TRBJ1-2; the match to TRBD1 covers 8 bases. The CDR3 is made up of 14 amino acids. With V trimmed by 6 bases and J by 4 bases, 7 bases remained unmatched. CDR1 and CDR2 from the germline V gene are LNHDA and SQIVND (reference sequence). CDR3 bases: TGTGCCAGTAGGCCAGGGGGCGATAGCTATGGCTACACCTTC. Encoded protein: CASRPGGDSYGYTF.

The gene calls are TRBV18 and TRBJ1-6; 9 positions agree with TRBD1. The germline V gene encodes CDR1 KGHSH and CDR2 LQKENI. This CDR3 has 15 residues. Trimming took 0 bases from V and 7 from J; bases not matched to a gene: 1. The CDR3 protein is CASSPPGQGNSPLHF. The CDR3 nucleotides read TGTGCCAGCTCACCACCGGGACAGGGAAATTCACCCCTCCACTTT. Variable domain in full (rest from reference TRBV18 and TRBJ1-6): NAGVMQNPRHLVRRRGQEARLRCSPMKGHSHVYWYRQLPEEGLKFMVYLQKENIIDESGMPKERFSAEFPKEGPSILRIQQVVRGDSAAYFCASSPPGQGNSPLHFGNGTRLTVT.

The V and J genes are TRBV5-4 and TRBJ2-7; D is ambiguous. The germline CDR1 and CDR2 sequences are SGHNT and YYREEE (reference sequence). There are 11 residues in the CDR3. The V end lost 3 bases, the J end lost 4 bases, and 5 bases lay between the germline ends. CDR3 protein: CASSSQYEQYF. For the CDR3, the DNA is TGTGCCAGCAGCTCTCAGTACGAGCAGTACTTC.

The V call is TRBV2, the J call TRBJ1-6, with 10 bases fitting TRBD1. V shed 6 bases and J 7 bases; nucleotides not matched to a gene: 6. Germline CDR1 and CDR2: SNHLY and FYNNEI. This CDR3 spans 15 amino acids. The CDR3 loop reads CASRLRTGGNSPLHF. CDR3 bases: TGTGCCAGCAGATTGAGGACAGGGGGGAATTCACCCCTCCACTTT.

The rearrangement links TRBV7-6 to TRBJ2-7, with 10 bases matching TRBD1. With V trimmed by 5 bases and J by 5 bases, 9 bases remained unmatched. Germline loops: CDR1 SGHVS, CDR2 FNYEAQ. This CDR3 contains 15 residues. CDR3 sequence reads: CASSTSGTGADEQYF. DNA for the CDR3: TGTGCCAGCAGCACCTCCGGGACAGGGGCCGACGAGCAGTACTTC.

The rearrangement links TRBV10-3 to TRBJ1-1; D may be TRBD1 (5 bases). V was shortened by 4 bases and J by 6 bases, with 12 bases between the two germline ends. Germline CDR1 and CDR2: ENHRY and SYGVKD. There are 13 residues in the CDR3. In DNA, the CDR3 is TGTGCCATCAGTGGCCAGGAACAGGCTGAAGCTTTCTTT. As protein: CAISGQEQAEAFF.

This clone was detected only once. The chain joins TRBV27 to TRBJ1-3; no reliable D call. This CDR3 spans 15 amino acids. From germline, CDR1 is MNHEY and CDR2 SMNVEV (reference sequence). V lost 4 bases to trimming and J lost 4 bases, with 14 bases between them. Here the CDR3 DNA reads TGTGCCAGCAGTTGGGCCCCGGGAAGGGGAAACACCATATATTTT. It translates to CASSWAPGRGNTIYF.

The chain is built from TRBV30 and TRBJ1-5; D unclear. Trimming took 5 bases from V and 7 from J, leaving 18 bases between them. Germline V gene data show CDR1 as GTSNPN and CDR2 as SVGIG (reference sequence). The CDR3 has 14 amino acids. The CDR3 here is CAWGHGSYGQPQHF. As DNA, the CDR3 is TGTGCCTGGGGCCACGGGAGTTACGGGCAGCCCCAGCATTTT.

This chain joins TRBV29-1 and TRBJ1-1; no clear D. V was pared by 4 bases and J by 4 bases, with 13 bases between. Germline loops: CDR1 SQVTM, CDR2 ANQGSEA. The CDR3 is 13 amino acids. CDR3 sequence (DNA): TGCAGCGTTGGGGGAGGGCTAATCACTGAAGCTTTCTTT. Its protein product is CSVGGGLITEAFF.

This chain connects TRBV19 to TRBJ1-1, with 8 positions matching TRBD1. CDR1 and CDR2 from the germline V gene are LNHDA and SQIVND (reference sequence). The CDR3 loop spans 12 amino acids. The trim removed 8 bases at V and 8 bases at J, leaving 7 bases unmatched. The CDR3 region has the DNA TGTGCCAGTCTTCGGGGACAGGCAGAAGCTTTCTTT. This encodes CASLRGQAEAFF.

The chain carries TRBV6-5 and TRBJ1-2; 8 positions agree with TRBD1. The germline V gene has CDR1 MNHEY and CDR2 SVGAGI. V was pared by 2 bases and J by 2 bases, with 7 bases of the junction left unmatched. This CDR3 has 16 residues. CDR3 loop: CASSYRGTGVNYGYTF. The CDR3, as DNA: TGTGCCAGCAGTTACCGTGGGACAGGCGTCAACTATGGCTACACCTTC.

The gene calls are TRBV5-1 and TRBJ1-1; TRBD1 aligns across 9 bases. Unmatched junction bases numbered 9, after V lost 4 bases and J lost 5 bases. Looked up from germline, CDR1 is SGHRS and CDR2 is YFSETQ. The length of the CDR3 is 15 residues. The CDR3 spells CASSTQGAPGTEAFF. The CDR3 DNA reads TGCGCCAGCAGCACACAGGGGGCCCCAGGGACTGAAGCTTTCTTT.

This clone was seen a single time. V is TRBV28 and J is TRBJ1-2, with unresolved D. There are 14 residues in the CDR3. Germline V gene lookup returns CDR1 MDHEN and CDR2 SYDVKM. V lost 2 bases, J lost 5 bases, and 12 bases lay in between. The CDR3 sequence: CASSLTRIRYGYTF. In DNA, the CDR3 is TGTGCCAGCAGTTTAACTAGGATCAGATATGGCTACACCTTC.

The chain combines TRBV30 with TRBJ2-7, with a tentative D call TRBD2 (7 bases). This CDR3 is 13 amino acids long. Germline CDR1 GTSNPN, CDR2 SVGIG (reference sequence). V was shortened by 0 bases and J by 6 bases, with 12 bases between the two germline ends. The CDR3 DNA sequence: TGTGCCTGGAGTGTAGAGGGGGGGCTCGAGCAGTACTTC. It is translated as CAWSVEGGLEQYF.

This chain connects TRBV7-2 to TRBJ2-7; the D is unclear. CDR1 and CDR2 (germline): SGHTA, FQGNSA. The CDR3 has 14 amino acids. Trimming removed 3 bases from V and 4 bases from J, with 13 bases in between. CDR3 residues: CASSFGIEVYEQYF. CDR3 sequence (DNA): TGTGCCAGCAGCTTCGGTATAGAGGTGTACGAGCAGTACTTC.

This chain uses TRBV30 with TRBJ2-1, with 11 positions matching TRBD2. CDR3 size: 11 residues. Germline V gives CDR1 GTSNPN, CDR2 SVGIG (reference sequence). The CDR3, as DNA: TGTAGTAGCGGGGGGGCCAATGAGCAGTTCTTC. Protein product: CSSGGANEQFF.

This clone was observed a handful of times. The V and J genes are TRBV7-3 and TRBJ2-2, with 8 nucleotides matching TRBD2. Unmatched junction bases numbered 7, after V lost 5 bases and J lost 2 bases. This CDR3 region has 16 residues. The V gene's germline CDR1 is SGHTA and CDR2 FQGTGA. The CDR3 sequence: CASSPAGGDNTGELFF. CDR3 sequence (DNA): TGTGCCAGCAGCCCGGCCGGGGGGGATAACACCGGGGAGCTGTTTTTT.